This TCR beta chain stems from a study of blood T cell repertoires in COVID-19 (dated by TCRdb to 2019 to 2021). For context, the study as a whole: Samples covering the acute and convalescent phases of COVID-19 were provided by collaborators in the United States, Italy and Spain. The prospective study material was composed of cDNA or gDNA derived from T cells, B-cell-depleted T cells, or PBMCs. Deeply sampled blood TCRbeta repertoires from subjects exposed to, actively infected with, or recovered from COVID-19 were included in the dataset. A freely available public database, intended as a resource for researchers studying the immune response to SARS-CoV-2, is where the repertoires were released. The samples were drawn from the first 160 participants of the ongoing ImmuneRACE study and from some 1,300 subjects provided by 6 global collaborators. Nearly every sample came with metadata listing a de-identified subject ID, COVID-19 status, age in years and sex. Where available, HLA class I and class II types were obtained from metadata supplied by the sample provider rather than from assay-based typing.

What the authors observed across the whole study: Clinical and demographic metadata were provided uncurated, with the amount varying by source and participant.

The collaborating institutions used their own protocols to collect whole blood in K2EDTA tubes. For TCRbeta analysis, collaborator samples were shipped as frozen whole blood, as isolated PBMCs, or as DNA extracted from either sample type. TCRbeta CDR3 regions were amplified from genomic DNA using the immunoSEQ Assay, a bias-controlled multiplex PCR. The study's processing was this. The number of nucleated cells in each sample was estimated by amplification of reference gene primers within the assay. To quantify the absolute abundance of each unique TCRbeta CDR3 rearrangement, sequence reads were collapsed and filtered. For each sample, productive Simpson clonality was calculated by taking the square root of Simpson's diversity index across productive rearrangements. TCRdb holds this immuneACCESS table with in-frame rearrangements only. Some clones are missing; in checked studies, unresolved V genes explain under half, and the rest has no known cause. The D gene and trimming were derived from the DNA, and the V and J assignments and clone size from that table. This sample is represented by around 100,000 clones; roughly nine tenths of them were singletons. 7% to 9% of the sample belongs to the ten largest clones.

Points on this clone: Its recognized antigen is unknown. Base qualities are not at hand, and no much larger clone is one base apart.

The germline V gene provides CDR1 KGHSH and CDR2 LQKENI. V is pruned by 6 bases and J by 2 bases, leaving 5 bases of the junction without a gene match. Measured from the cysteine to the phenylalanine, the CDR3 is 16 residues long. The DNA shown is the 48-base CDR3, in frame from base 1. This TCR was sampled from a man aged 25 to 40 in a cohort sampled during active COVID-19. The sequenced material came from peripheral blood. The chain is encoded by TRBV18 joined to TRBJ2-6; TRBD1 agrees with 9 junctional bases. The nucleotides are TGTGCCAGCTCTCAAGGACAGGGGACTGGGGCCAACGTCCTGACTTTC. It is translated as CASSQGQGTGANVLTF.